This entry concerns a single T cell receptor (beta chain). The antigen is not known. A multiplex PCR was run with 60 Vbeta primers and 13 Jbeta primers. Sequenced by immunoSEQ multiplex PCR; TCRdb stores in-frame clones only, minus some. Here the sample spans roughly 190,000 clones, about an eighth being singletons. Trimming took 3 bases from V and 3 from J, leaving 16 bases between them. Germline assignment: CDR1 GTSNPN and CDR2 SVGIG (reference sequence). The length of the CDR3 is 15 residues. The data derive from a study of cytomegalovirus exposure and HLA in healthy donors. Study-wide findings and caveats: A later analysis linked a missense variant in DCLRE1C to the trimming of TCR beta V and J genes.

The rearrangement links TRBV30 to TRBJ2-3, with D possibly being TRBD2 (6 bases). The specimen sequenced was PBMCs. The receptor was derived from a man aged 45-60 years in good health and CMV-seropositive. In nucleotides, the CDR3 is TGTGCCTGGAGGGGGACTCCAGGGAGGACAGATACGCAGTATTTT. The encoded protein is CAWRGTPGRTDTQYF.